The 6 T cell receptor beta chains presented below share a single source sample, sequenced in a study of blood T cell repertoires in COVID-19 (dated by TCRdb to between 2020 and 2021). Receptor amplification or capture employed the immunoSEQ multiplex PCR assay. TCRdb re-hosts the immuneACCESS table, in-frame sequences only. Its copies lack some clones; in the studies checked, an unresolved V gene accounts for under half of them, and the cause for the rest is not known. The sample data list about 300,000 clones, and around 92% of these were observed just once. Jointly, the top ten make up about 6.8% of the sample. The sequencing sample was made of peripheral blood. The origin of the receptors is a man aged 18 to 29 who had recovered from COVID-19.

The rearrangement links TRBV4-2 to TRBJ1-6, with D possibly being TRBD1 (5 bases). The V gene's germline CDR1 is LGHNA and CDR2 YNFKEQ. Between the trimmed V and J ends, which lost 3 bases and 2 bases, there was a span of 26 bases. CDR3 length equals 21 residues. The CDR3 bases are TGTGCCAGCAGCCATCAAAACCCACCCCGGGGGGAAATGACCTATAATTCACCCCTCCACTTT. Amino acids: CASSHQNPPRGEMTYNSPLHF.

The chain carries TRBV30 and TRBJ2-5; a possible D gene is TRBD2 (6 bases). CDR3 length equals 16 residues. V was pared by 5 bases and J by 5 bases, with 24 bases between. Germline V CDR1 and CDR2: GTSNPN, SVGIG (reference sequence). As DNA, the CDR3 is TGTGCCTGGGGCACTGGAGGGGCGATAGTTCCGGAGACCCAGTACTTC. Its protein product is CAWGTGGAIVPETQYF.

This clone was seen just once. The CDR3 sequence: CASRENTGELFF. The CDR3 nucleotides read TGTGCCTCAAGAGAGAACACCGGGGAGCTGTTTTTT. The chain combines TRBV12-3 or TRBV12-4 with TRBJ2-2; D unresolved. The CDR3 is 12 residues long. V was trimmed by 11 bases and J by 1 base, leaving 8 bases between them.

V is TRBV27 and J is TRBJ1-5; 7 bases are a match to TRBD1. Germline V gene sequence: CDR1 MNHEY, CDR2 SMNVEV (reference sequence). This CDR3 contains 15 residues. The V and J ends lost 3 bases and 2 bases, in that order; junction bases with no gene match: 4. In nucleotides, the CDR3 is TGTGCCAGCAGTTTTTCCAGGGGGGGCAATCAGCCCCAGCATTTT. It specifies CASSFSRGGNQPQHF.

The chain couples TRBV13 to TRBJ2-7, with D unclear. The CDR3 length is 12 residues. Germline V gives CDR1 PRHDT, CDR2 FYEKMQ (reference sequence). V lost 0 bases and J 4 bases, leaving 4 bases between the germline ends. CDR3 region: CASSLGSYEQYF. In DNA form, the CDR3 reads TGTGCCAGCAGCTTAGGTTCGTACGAGCAGTACTTC.

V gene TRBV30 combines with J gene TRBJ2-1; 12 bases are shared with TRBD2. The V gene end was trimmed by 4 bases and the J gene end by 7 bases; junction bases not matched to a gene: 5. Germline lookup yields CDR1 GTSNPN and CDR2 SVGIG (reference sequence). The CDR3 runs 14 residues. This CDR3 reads CAWTSGRAINEQFF. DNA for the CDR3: TGTGCCTGGACTAGCGGGAGGGCCATTAATGAGCAGTTCTTC.